This T cell receptor beta chain originates from a study of shared clonotypes between healthy human individuals. Sequenced by immunoSEQ multiplex PCR; TCRdb stores in-frame clones only, minus some. The sample records 2 million to 2.5 million clones, 95% being singletons. The source of this sequence is a man younger than 35 in good health. Sample: naive CD4+ T cells sorted from blood. Subset denoted: CD45RA+ positively selected.

The CDR3: CASSPQGSLNQPQHF. CDR3 coding DNA: TGTGCCAGCAGCCCACAGGGATCTCTGAATCAGCCCCAGCATTTT. The genes are TRBV7-2 and TRBJ1-5, with TRBD1 as a possible D gene (6 bases). Between the trimmed V and J ends, which lost 5 bases and 4 bases, there was a span of 15 bases. CDR3 length equals 15 residues. Germline V lookup: CDR1 SGHTA, CDR2 FQGNSA.